This T cell receptor (beta chain) was found in a study of cytomegalovirus exposure and HLA in healthy donors. On this clone: Its antigen is not known.

Notes on the study in general: Through in vitro validation, three CMV-associated chains were shown to be specific for CMV antigens. The authors later found most CMV-associated TCR beta chains appeared HLA-restricted. As was reported, the HLA-A and HLA-B alleles of most subjects were accurately predicted from TCR beta sequences.

Primers: 60 Vbeta forward and 13 Jbeta reverse. Method: immunoSEQ multiplex PCR; TCRdb's copy keeps in-frame clones and lacks some. The sample includes roughly 150,000 clones, about 68% of them seen just once. The CDR3 length is 13 residues. Trimming stripped 5 bases from V and 0 bases from J, with 9 bases between. Germline V gene data show CDR1 as SGHNT and CDR2 as YYREEE (reference sequence). Sequencing used PBMCs. The receptor was derived from a man aged 18 to 35 in good health and CMV-seronegative. The chain employs TRBV5-4 and TRBJ2-7, with D maybe TRBD2 (5 bases). The CDR3 loop is CASSEGLSYEQYF. In nucleotides, the CDR3 is TGTGCCAGCAGTGAGGGTCTCTCCTACGAGCAGTACTTC.